Listed below are T cell receptor beta chains from one sample, sequenced in a study of T-cell memory formation after mild COVID-19. TCRdb re-derived calls from the 5' RACE reads in MiXCR, one entry per CDR3 protein. The sample has 350,000 or so distinct CDR3 sequences, more than 20% seen once. The specimen sequenced was PBMCs or a T cell subset sorted from them (not recorded which). These receptors originate from a man aged 18 to 30 who had mild COVID-19 (a few samples of this study predate the infection). Cell type and time point are not known. The CDR3 runs from the conserved cysteine through the conserved F or W. D genes are given only for firm matches. Not all rows give a size; the values are once, few, many and, for expanded clones, a class.

j_gene,abundance,v_gene,d_gene,CDR3aa
TRBJ2-7,-,TRBV5-1,TRBD1,CASSLLPGTDLYEQYF
TRBJ2-3,-,TRBV27,-,CASSFPLHPDRRTDTQYF
TRBJ2-1,few,TRBV12-3/TRBV12-4,-,CASSFGRDRGQFF
TRBJ2-7,many,TRBV5-1,TRBD1,CASRAGQARSYEQYF
TRBJ2-1,-,TRBV7-8,TRBD2,CASSWKGTSGGAVQFF
TRBJ1-3,many,TRBV7-8,-,CASSLGNYRVKGNTIYF
TRBJ1-6,-,TRBV4-3,TRBD1,CASSQEWTGVGSPLHF
TRBJ2-3,-,TRBV4-2,TRBD1,CASSQTTGAYTDTQYF
TRBJ2-1,-,TRBV4-2,-,CASSQSEGSSYNEQFF
TRBJ2-1,few,TRBV4-2,TRBD2,CASSQESLAGGPYEQFF
TRBJ1-1,-,TRBV20-1,-,CSARQGPTEAFF
TRBJ1-1,-,TRBV20-1,-,CSAAGRSSAEAFF
TRBJ2-2,-,TRBV7-3,-,CASSLMGRNTGELFF
TRBJ1-1,few,TRBV4-1,-,CASSQTGTTEAFF
TRBJ2-5,-,TRBV20-1,TRBD2,CSARPGLAHPLETQYF
TRBJ2-1,-,TRBV7-2,TRBD1,CASSFKGAGAGEQFF
TRBJ1-1,few,TRBV7-2,-,CASSLQVEAFF
TRBJ2-5,-,TRBV25-1,-,CASSEKAQETQYF
TRBJ1-6,few,TRBV6-6,-,CASSSGDSPLHF
TRBJ2-7,few,TRBV10-3,TRBD1,CATTRDSLYEQYF
TRBJ2-2,few,TRBV7-6,-,CASSPPTGLGTGELFF
TRBJ1-4,-,TRBV14,-,CASSRGLDEKLFF
TRBJ2-3,-,TRBV7-3,-,CASSFIAGSTDTQYF
TRBJ2-3,-,TRBV5-1,-,CASSARGGGTDTQYF
TRBJ2-1,-,TRBV10-3,-,CASTLENSVEQFF
TRBJ2-3,few,TRBV7-2,-,CASSIQPADTQYF
TRBJ2-5,few,TRBV4-1,-,CASSQAGIQETQYF
TRBJ2-7,-,TRBV7-9,-,CASSLAGHYEQYF
TRBJ2-1,-,TRBV6-2/TRBV6-3,TRBD2,CASSYPGLAVQWFF
TRBJ1-2,few,TRBV10-3,-,CAISEQVVGYTF
TRBJ1-2,-,TRBV5-1,TRBD1,CARSFNIDRGSEGYTF
TRBJ2-7,-,TRBV5-1,-,CASSLRAASPYEQYF
TRBJ2-1,few,TRBV5-1,TRBD1,CASSLAGTGEDEQFF
TRBJ2-5,few,TRBV20-1,-,CSASNSEETQYF
TRBJ1-1,-,TRBV12-3/TRBV12-4,-,CASSFGWQNTEAFF
TRBJ2-5,-,TRBV12-3/TRBV12-4,-,CASSQETFQETQYF
TRBJ1-1,-,TRBV5-1,-,CASSNRGSEAEVFF